The present T cell receptor beta chain was sequenced within a study of CD8+ T cells in alopecia areata. About the study: Patients in the treated group were given tofacitinib by mouth, 5 to 10 mg twice a day. Study-level findings and limits: Under tofacitinib, numerous expanded lesional clonotypes remained detectable in scalp and blood. Tofacitinib yielded significantly lower scalp clonality and fewer expanded CD8+ clones among the top 100.

In each case, RNA was isolated and then reverse transcribed into cDNA as the sequencing template. Some clones are missing from TCRdb's copy, which holds only in-frame ones; the method was immunoSEQ multiplex PCR. The sample lists about 210,000 clones, around 66% occurring once. As concerns this clone: Antigen unknown.

Germline V lookup: CDR1 WSHSY, CDR2 SAAADI. Trimming removed 0 bases from V and 5 bases from J, with 16 bases in between. The CDR3 has 16 amino acids. Treatment indicated: oral pan-JAK inhibitor, 5-10 mg twice daily. Peripheral blood samples and lesional scalp punch biopsies were obtained from alopecia areata patients. The rearrangement links TRBV10-2 to TRBJ1-2, with D perhaps matching TRBD1 (6 bases). The source was CD4+ T cells sorted from blood, collected at week 4, from a patient treated with tofacitinib. The sequence was obtained from a human donor with alopecia areata. The CDR3 nucleotides read TGCGCCAGCAGTGAGTCGGGGACAAGGGCAAAGTATGGCTACACCTTC. It encodes CASSESGTRAKYGYTF.